This T cell receptor beta chain emerged from a study of shared clonotypes between healthy human individuals. Regarding the study as a whole: A reduction in generation probabilities was seen for non-shared clonotypes relative to those shared by all four donors. Several donors held about 4.5% of naive CD4 clonotypes in common.

The germline V and J ends were trimmed by 3 bases and 7 bases, with 13 bases remaining between them. The CDR3 has 13 residues. CDR1 and CDR2 (germline): MDHEN, SYDVKM. Clones were read by immunoSEQ multiplex PCR, and TCRdb kept only the in-frame ones, dropping some. The sample has some 2.4 million clones; approximately 94% are singletons. Of note for this clone: Its antigen remains unidentified.

The sample consisted of naive CD4+ T cells from PBMCs. Documented subset: CD45RA+ positively selected. The genes are TRBV28 and TRBJ2-7, with D hard to call. This TCR came from a man aged 18 to 35 in good health. Some clones in this sample may be carry-over from other donors' samples. CDR3 in amino acids: CASSFGFYDEQYF. In DNA form, the CDR3 reads TGTGCCAGCAGTTTTGGTTTTTACGATGAGCAGTACTTC.